This T cell receptor (beta chain) was recovered during a study of CD4+ T cells in melanoma. Study results and limitations: In melanoma, neoantigen-specific CD4+ T cells reportedly differed in differentiation state. A reported correlation linked neoantigen-specific CD4+ T cells to CD8+, macrophage and B cell function.

TCRdb keeps only in-frame clones here, not all; method: immunoSEQ multiplex PCR. The table records fewer than 200 clones, around 72% of them present only once. This clone was seen once. The antigen remains unidentified. The V and J ends lost 0 bases and 1 base, in that order; junction bases with no gene match: 5. CDR3 length equals 17 residues. Germline CDR1 reads SGHRS; CDR2 reads YFSETQ. This TCR was sampled from a human donor with melanoma. The chain carries TRBV5-1 and TRBJ2-3, with 10 positions matching TRBD2. The CDR3 here is CASSLGTSGQRTDTQYF. The CDR3 region has the DNA TGCGCCAGCAGCTTGGGGACTAGCGGACAACGCACAGATACGCAGTATTTT. The complete variable domain, with remaining parts taken from reference TRBV5-1 and TRBJ2-3, reads KAGVTQTPRYLIKTRGQQVTLSCSPISGHRSVSWYQQTPGQGLQFLFEYFSETQRNKGNFPGRFSGRQFSNSRSEMNVSTLELGDSALYLCASSLGTSGQRTDTQYFGPGTRLTVL.